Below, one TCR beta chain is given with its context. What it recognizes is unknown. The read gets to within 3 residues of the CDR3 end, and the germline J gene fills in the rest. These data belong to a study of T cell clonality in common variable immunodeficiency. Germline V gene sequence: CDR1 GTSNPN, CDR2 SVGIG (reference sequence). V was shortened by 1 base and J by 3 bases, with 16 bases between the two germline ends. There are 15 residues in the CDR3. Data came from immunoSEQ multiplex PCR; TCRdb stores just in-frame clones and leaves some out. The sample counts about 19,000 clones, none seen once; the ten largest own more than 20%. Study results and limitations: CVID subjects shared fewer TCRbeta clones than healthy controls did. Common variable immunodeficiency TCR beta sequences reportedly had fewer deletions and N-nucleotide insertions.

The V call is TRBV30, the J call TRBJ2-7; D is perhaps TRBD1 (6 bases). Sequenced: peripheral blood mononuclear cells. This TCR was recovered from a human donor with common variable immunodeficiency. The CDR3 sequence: CAWSGQGRLHYEQYF. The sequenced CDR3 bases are TGTGCCTGGAGTGGTCAGGGGCGGTTGCACTACGAG.